This T cell receptor (beta chain) was sequenced in a study of T cells after posttransplantation cyclophosphamide. Study-level points and caveats: Later blood repertoires were often dominated by clones from the donor CD8+ memory compartment. TRB clonality was highly associated with recipient CMV seropositivity and reactivation. Skin or GI-infiltrating T cells shared few TRB sequences with blood.

A marrow graft followed busulfan-fludarabine conditioning, with cyclophosphamide on days +3 and +4. As concerns this clone: Antigen: not known.

Assay used: immunoSEQ multiplex PCR; TCRdb lists only in-frame clones, some missing. The sample includes fewer than 12,000 clones, more than 75% of them seen just once. CDR3 size: 15 residues. Per germline, CDR1 LGHNA and CDR2 YSLEER. The V end lost 0 bases, the J end lost 1 base, and 7 bases lay between the germline ends. The sequence was obtained from a male patient younger than 45 who received an allogeneic stem cell transplant from a related donor, was CMV-positive, and had acute GVHD only. Some T cells may possibly be graft donor cells. This chain links TRBV4-3 with TRBJ2-1; D unclear. The sample here was CD4+ T cells sorted from PBMCs, taken after allogeneic stem cell transplant with posttransplant cyclophosphamide. CDR3 loop: CASSQERVSYNEQFF. CDR3 bases: TGCGCCAGCAGCCAAGAACGGGTTTCCTACAATGAGCAGTTCTTC.